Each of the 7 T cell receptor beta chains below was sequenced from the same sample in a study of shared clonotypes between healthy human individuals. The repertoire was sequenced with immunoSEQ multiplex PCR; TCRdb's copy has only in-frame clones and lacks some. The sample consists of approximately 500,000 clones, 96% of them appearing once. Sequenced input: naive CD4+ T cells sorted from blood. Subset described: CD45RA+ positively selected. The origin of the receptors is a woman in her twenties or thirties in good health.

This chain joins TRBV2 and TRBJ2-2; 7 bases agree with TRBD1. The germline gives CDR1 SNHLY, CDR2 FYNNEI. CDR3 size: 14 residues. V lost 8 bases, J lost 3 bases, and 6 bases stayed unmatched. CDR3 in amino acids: CASQTGIDTGELFF. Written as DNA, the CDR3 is TGTGCCAGCCAGACAGGGATAGACACCGGGGAGCTGTTTTTT. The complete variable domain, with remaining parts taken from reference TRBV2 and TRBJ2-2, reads EPEVTQTPSHQVTQMGQEVILRCVPISNHLYFYWYRQILGQKVEFLVSFYNNEISEKSEIFDDQFSVERPDGSNFTLKIRSTKLEDSAMYFCASQTGIDTGELFFGEGSRLTVL.

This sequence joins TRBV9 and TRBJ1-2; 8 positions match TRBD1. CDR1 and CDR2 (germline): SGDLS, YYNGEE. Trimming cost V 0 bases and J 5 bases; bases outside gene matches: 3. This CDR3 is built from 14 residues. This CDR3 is CASSVVGQDYGYTF. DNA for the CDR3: TGTGCCAGCAGCGTAGTGGGACAGGATTATGGCTACACCTTC.

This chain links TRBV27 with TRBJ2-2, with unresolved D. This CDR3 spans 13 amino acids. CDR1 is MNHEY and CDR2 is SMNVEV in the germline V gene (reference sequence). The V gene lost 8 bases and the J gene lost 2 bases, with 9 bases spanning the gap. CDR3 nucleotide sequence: TGTGCCAGCCTCCGTTACAACACCGGGGAGCTGTTTTTT. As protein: CASLRYNTGELFF.

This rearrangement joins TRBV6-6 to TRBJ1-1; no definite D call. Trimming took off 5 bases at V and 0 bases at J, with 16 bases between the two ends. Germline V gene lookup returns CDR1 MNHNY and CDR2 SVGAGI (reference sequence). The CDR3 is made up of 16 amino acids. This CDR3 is CASSHTDPTLNTEAFF. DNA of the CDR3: TGTGCCAGCAGTCACACCGACCCCACATTGAACACTGAAGCTTTCTTT.

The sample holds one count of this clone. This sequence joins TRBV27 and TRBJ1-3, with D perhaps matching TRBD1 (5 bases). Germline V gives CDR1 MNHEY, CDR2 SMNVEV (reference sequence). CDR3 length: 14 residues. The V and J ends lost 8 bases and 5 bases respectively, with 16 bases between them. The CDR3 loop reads CASSRGGPRNTIYF. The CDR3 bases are TGTGCCAGCTCCCGGGGGGGACCCCGAAACACCATATATTTT.

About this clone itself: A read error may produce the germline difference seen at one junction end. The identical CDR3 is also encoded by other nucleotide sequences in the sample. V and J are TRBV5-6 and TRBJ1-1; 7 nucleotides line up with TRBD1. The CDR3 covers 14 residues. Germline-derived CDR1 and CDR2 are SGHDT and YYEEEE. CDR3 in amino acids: CASSFRDRNTEAFF. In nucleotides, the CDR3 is TGTGCCAGTAGCTTCCGGGACAGGAACACTGAAGCTTTCTTT.

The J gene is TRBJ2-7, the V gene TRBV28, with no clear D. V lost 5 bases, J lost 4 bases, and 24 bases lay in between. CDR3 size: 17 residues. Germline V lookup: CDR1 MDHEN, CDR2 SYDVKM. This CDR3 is CASSPTFFGSLNYEQYF. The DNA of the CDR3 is TGTGCCAGCAGTCCCACCTTTTTCGGCAGCCTCAATTACGAGCAGTACTTC. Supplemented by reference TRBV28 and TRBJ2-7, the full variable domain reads DVKVTQSSRYLVKRTGEKVFLECVQDMDHENMFWYRQDPGLGLRLIYFSYDVKMKEKGDIPEGYSVSREKKERFSLILESASTNQTSMYLCASSPTFFGSLNYEQYFGPGTRLTVT.